This entry concerns a single T cell receptor (beta chain). Its antigen is not yet known. There are no base qualities to consult, and no much larger clone falls within one base. There are 13 amino acids in the CDR3, from cysteine to phenylalanine inclusive. Of all the DNA, just the CDR3 is kept, 39 bases in frame from base 1. The CDR1 and CDR2 encoded by the germline V gene (reference sequence) are MNHEY and SMNVEV. Clipping removes 8 bases from V and 3 bases from J, with 6 as the unmatched junction base count. This sample was included in a study of cytomegalovirus exposure and HLA in healthy donors (TCRdb year 2017). About the full investigation: An earlier analysis of approximately 600 of the donors reported 250 to 350 Gb of sequence data and more than 90 million unique TCR beta sequences from roughly 180 million T cells. Around 300 gigabases of sequencing data and 80 million or so unique TCR sequences were included in an early release covering around 600 HLA-typed donors. Of the approximately 370 genotyped donors, 80% to 90% were placed in the genetic ancestry cluster associated with self-reported Caucasian donors. The study aimed to test whether cataloging public T cell receptors could reveal signatures of past pathogen exposure. Using immunosequencing, the study profiled T cell repertoires from about 620 subjects and related those repertoires to cytomegalovirus serostatus. In addition to the first cohort of several hundred subjects, a separate validation cohort of approximately 130 different subjects was used. The study combined high-throughput TCR immunosequencing, statistical association of individual TCRs with disease status, and machine learning to predict cytomegalovirus infection status. To study patterns of TCR occurrence, a later analysis re-analyzed previously published TCR beta repertoires from around 700 donors and added high-resolution HLA genotyping. The later analysis used no new phenotypic data to find candidate immune exposures, relying instead on TCR beta sequences and their occurrence across donors. An earlier analysis of 587 of the donors used high-throughput TCR beta sequencing to judge whether each TCR beta V gene segment behaved as functional or pseudogenic. Donor age, sex, ethnicity and CMV serostatus were collected together with the repertoire data. In a later genetic analysis, genome-wide SNP genotypes for about 65% of the roughly 670 donors were used, and that subset was treated as a discovery cohort. Every repertoire in the discovery cohort had been generated on one and the same sequencing platform. HLA typing included class I and class II loci at four-digit resolution. The number of typed donors differed by locus: about 620-640 for A, B, C, DRB1 and DQB1; 500 to 550 for DQA1; 606 for DPA1; and around 490 for DPB1. About five DR-DQ haplotypes were treated as single units for association and clustering because of strong linkage in the cohort. Among 398 genotyped donors of the cohort, an average of around 240,000 unique TCR beta nucleotide sequences were sequenced per donor, around a sixth of them non-productive.

Results the study describes overall, beyond this receptor: Only TCR beta chains were sequenced in this cohort, and the absence of alpha or paired-chain data limited detectable features. Some IMGT-functional V segments, including TRBV6-2 and TRBV6-3, could not be distinguished by the 87-base-pair reads and were therefore excluded. A later analysis found that HLA-associated TCR beta chains were more clonally expanded and had lower generation probabilities than equally common non-associated chains. Linkage disequilibrium might explain the correlated functional status among segregating V segments, but an unknown experimental factor could not be excluded. A group of highly shared sequence variants was considered likely to be a technical artifact of the sequencing pipeline. Cytomegalovirus status was reported to be diagnosed by the classifier with high specificity and sensitivity in both the original and validation cohorts. Presence/absence analyses assumed roughly uniform sequencing depth across donors, an assumption that may not hold. In an earlier analysis of some 550 of the donors, most TCR beta V segments were observed in productive rearrangements about 90% or about 30% of the time, broadly matching IMGT annotations. In a later analysis, TCR association rates were found to vary across HLA loci, with the most associated TCRs seen for DRB1 alleles and the fewest for HLA-C alleles. The authors suggested that the approach could potentially be generalized to other disease states and immunological phenotypes. A later genetic analysis associated a missense DCLRE1C variant with V-gene and J-gene trimming of TCR beta chains, and an independent cohort replicated the association. A few of the identified cytomegalovirus-associated TCR beta chains were confirmed in vitro to be specific for cytomegalovirus antigens. CMV serostatus was the only immune exposure information available for the cohort. Because HLA typing was unavailable for some donors at each locus, only the typed subset was used in association tests. While some public TCRs were present in many individuals, most TCR sequences turned up only very rarely across donors. A later analysis reported that several top co-occurrence clusters appeared linked to parvovirus B19, influenza, CMV and Epstein-Barr virus. Because counts were too low, some 16 rarely observed V segments, including chromosome 9 orphons, were excluded from the earlier analysis of some 590 of the donors. A later analysis associated about 17,000 TCR beta sequences with specific HLA alleles at a false discovery rate of 0.05. A later analysis found that most CMV-associated TCR beta chains appeared HLA-restricted, with HLA associations seemingly driven largely by CMV exposure. A further reported finding was that TCR beta sequences accurately predicted the HLA-A and HLA-B alleles for most subjects in the first cohort. The study gave a list of some 150 TCR beta chains associated with cytomegalovirus. In a later genetic analysis, fewer N-insertions in productive TCRs were reported among donors in an Asian-associated ancestry cluster than the roughly 700-donor mean. Strong co-occurrence of HLA alleles, especially DR and DQ, made assigning TCR associations to individual alleles difficult.

The library was generated by the immunoSEQ multiplex PCR assay. For the multiplex PCR, a mixture combining 60 forward primers for TCR Vbeta segments and 13 reverse primers for TCR Jbeta segments was used. The CDR3 region of rearranged TCR beta genes was amplified from genomic DNA with a multiplex PCR assay. Amplified TCR beta libraries were sequenced as 87-base-pair reads on the Illumina HiSeq System. Per the original workflow: A later analysis counted tens of millions of unique TCR beta chains across the 500 to 850 repertoires, and some 11 million of these chains were shared by at least two donors. Raw reads were error-corrected and collapsed into unique sequences with a nearest-neighbor algorithm that merged closely related sequences to remove PCR and sequencing errors. V, D and J gene segments were assigned by aligning CDR3 sequences to IMGT reference sequences. For a sequence to be retained, at least a six-nucleotide match to both a V gene segment and a J gene segment was required. A rearrangement was called productive if the CDR3 had no stop codons and remained in frame with V and J, and every other rearrangement was called non-productive. CDR3 was defined by IMGT convention, running from the second conserved V-encoded cysteine to the conserved J-encoded phenylalanine. The earlier analysis of 450 to 750 of the donors excluded any sequence lacking an unambiguous match to a single V gene segment. In an earlier analysis of more than 500 of the donors, a V segment was called functional when productive rearrangements were above 56.7%, and segregating when the standard deviation between donors exceeded 5%. A statistical classification framework was built for diagnosing cytomegalovirus status from the catalog of TCR beta chain sequences. In a later analysis, TCR nucleotide sequences were compared against IMGT/GENE-DB human TR gene sequences so that V and J genes could be assigned. In a later analysis, CDR3 sequences and most-parsimonious VDJ recombination scenarios were assigned using the TCRdist pipeline. In a later analysis, each TCR beta chain was defined by its CDR3 amino acid sequence together with its V-gene family, and reads without a unique V-gene family were excluded. A later analysis removed 592 highly shared, low-generation-probability nucleotide sequences to deal with suspected cross-contamination and a sequencing artifact. In a later analysis, a clonal expansion index was calculated for each public chain from normalized within-repertoire ranks of inferred template counts. In a later analysis, generation probabilities were computed using a VDJ recombination model fitted to out-of-frame rearrangements, and the results were checked against IGoR. In a later analysis, TCR-TCR, TCR-HLA and TCR-CMV co-occurrence was scored with hypergeometric tests, and a repertoire-size bias correction was applied to TCR pairs. False discovery rates were estimated in a later analysis by permuting HLA or CMV assignments 20 times. In a later analysis, co-occurring TCRs were grouped with DBSCAN, and TCRdist sequence similarity was added when clustering was performed within HLA-allele-positive subsets. Repertoires with fewer than 30,000 or more than 120,000 public chains, plus five repertoires with anomalous nucleotide sharing, were excluded from co-occurrence clustering. Not all clones reach the TCRdb copy of this immuneACCESS table, which keeps in-frame sequences only. Checked studies attribute under half of the gap to unresolved V genes and leave the rest unexplained. From that table come the V and J calls and clone size; the DNA was used to work out D and trimming. The sample has more than 150,000 clones on record, approximately 82% of them singletons. The top ten hold roughly 1.2% of the sample.

The cohort was made up of about 670 healthy bone marrow donors. At the time of sampling, every cohort member was nominally healthy, though immune exposures that went unrecorded were likely present. The donor tested CMV seropositive and was one of the 289 seropositive cohort members. A peripheral blood sample was collected from each donor, and TCR beta sequencing was performed on peripheral blood mononuclear cells. Genomic DNA extraction from the blood cell samples was performed with the Qiagen DNeasy Blood Extraction Kit. What was sequenced was PBMCs. The chain joins TRBV27 to TRBJ2-7; TRBD2 matches 8 bases in the middle. The receptor comes from a girl aged 2-9 years in good health and CMV-seropositive. CDR3 reads: CASSGLASYEQYF. The nucleotides are TGTGCCAGCTCCGGACTAGCCAGCTACGAGCAGTACTTC.